Presented here are 25 T cell receptor beta chains from one specimen sequenced in a study of T-cell reconstitution after alpha-beta-depleted transplantation in children. Unique molecular identifiers featured in how the TCRbeta library was prepared. Each CDR3 protein gets one entry after TCRdb re-called the PCR reads with MiXCR. The top ten hold roughly 6.2% of the sample, which has about 230,000 distinct CDR3 sequences, about 9.5% seen once. Sequencing was performed on PBMCs from the stem cell graft donor, taken from the stem cell graft. These receptor sequences come from a human donor who donated a stem cell graft to a child with acute lymphoblastic leukemia.

This clonotype appeared a few times. This chain uses TRBV20-1 with TRBJ2-2; 9 nucleotides match TRBD1. The germline V gene has CDR1 DFQATT and CDR2 SNEGSKA (reference sequence). The CDR3 spans 13 residues. The CDR3 here is CSSPGTGSGELFF. Here the CDR3 DNA reads TGCAGCTCCCCCGGGACAGGGTCCGGGGAGCTGTTTTTT.

This clonotype has just a few counts. The gene calls are TRBV28 and TRBJ2-1; D gene uncertain. The V gene's germline CDR1 is MDHEN and CDR2 SYDVKM. The CDR3 loop spans 15 amino acids. The V and J ends lost 8 bases and 0 bases respectively, with 14 bases between them. Here the CDR3 DNA reads TGTGCCAGCCTCGTGGGCGGAGTCTCCTACAATGAGCAGTTCTTC. It is translated as CASLVGGVSYNEQFF. Together with reference TRBV28 and TRBJ2-1, the CDR3 gives the full variable domain: DVKVTQSSRYLVKRTGEKVFLECVQDMDHENMFWYRQDPGLGLRLIYFSYDVKMKEKGDIPEGYSVSREKKERFSLILESASTNQTSMYLCASLVGGVSYNEQFFGPGTRLTVL.

This clonotype was seen more than once but under ten times. The V and J genes are TRBV7-2 and TRBJ1-3; D remains ambiguous. Trimming shortened V by 6 bases and J by 0 bases, and 6 bases separated the two germline ends. CDR1 is SGHTA, CDR2 FQGNSA, per germline. The CDR3 consists of 13 residues. DNA of the CDR3: TGTGCCAGCAGGGAGGCCTCTGGAAACACCATATATTTT. Its translation: CASREASGNTIYF.

This clonotype came up a few times. The genes are TRBV7-9 and TRBJ2-2; 7 nucleotides line up with TRBD1. This CDR3 contains 13 residues. With V trimmed by 5 bases and J by 6 bases, 3 bases remained unmatched. Germline loops: CDR1 SEHNR, CDR2 FQNEAQ (reference sequence). The CDR3 DNA follows: TGTGCCAGCAGCGTAACAGGGGCCGGGGAGCTGTTTTTT. This translates into CASSVTGAGELFF. Complete variable domain (other parts from reference TRBV7-9 and TRBJ2-2): DTGVSQNPRHKITKRGQNVTFRCDPISEHNRLYWYRQTLGQGPEFLTYFQNEAQLEKSRLLSDRFSAERPKGSFSTLEIQRTEQGDSAMYLCASSVTGAGELFFGEGSRLTVL.

This clonotype was seen at least ten times. V usage is TRBV27 and J usage is TRBJ2-6, with no clear D. With 2 bases removed from V and 0 bases from J, the gap between germline ends came to 17 bases. The CDR3 covers 19 residues. Germline CDR1 MNHEY, CDR2 SMNVEV (reference sequence). CDR3 sequence: CASSLVGVALISGANVLTF. CDR3 nucleotide sequence: TGTGCCAGCAGTTTAGTCGGTGTCGCACTAATCTCTGGGGCCAACGTCCTGACTTTC.

The table lists this clonotype with a few counts. The gene calls are TRBV30 and TRBJ1-2; D call uncertain. The CDR3 covers 12 residues. The germline gives CDR1 GTSNPN, CDR2 SVGIG (reference sequence). V gave up 3 bases and J gave up 2 bases, with 7 bases separating them. This CDR3 reads CAWRAENYGYTF. For the CDR3, the DNA is TGTGCCTGGAGGGCGGAAAACTATGGCTACACCTTC.

In this sample, this clonotype turned up a few times. The chain is built from TRBV20-1 and TRBJ1-1, with a possible D match to TRBD1 (5 bases). The length of the CDR3 is 13 residues. Per germline, CDR1 DFQATT and CDR2 SNEGSKA (reference sequence). The V gene lost 2 bases and the J gene lost 7 bases, with 14 bases spanning the gap. This CDR3 reads CSARKEWGREAFF. As DNA, the CDR3 is TGCAGTGCTAGAAAGGAGTGGGGACGTGAAGCTTTCTTT.

This clonotype has a count of ten or more. This chain uses TRBV10-3 with TRBJ1-2; possibly TRBD1 for D (6 bases). The CDR3 is 15 residues long. V lost 3 bases to trimming and J lost 14 bases, with 25 bases between them. Germline V gene data show CDR1 as ENHRY and CDR2 as SYGVKD. CDR3 amino acids: CAISESAAVGGLRTF. CDR3 sequence (DNA): TGTGCCATCAGTGAATCCGCAGCGGTCGGGGGCCTGCGGACCTTC.

There are many counts of this clonotype. The chain combines TRBV7-2 with TRBJ2-1; no definite D call. The CDR3 contains 12 residues. V lost 5 bases and J lost 7, with 9 bases in between. Per the germline V gene, CDR1 is SGHTA and CDR2 is FQGNSA. CDR3 loop: CASSQERNEQFF. Here the CDR3 DNA reads TGTGCCAGCAGCCAAGAGAGGAATGAGCAGTTCTTC.

This clonotype was detected only a few times. The DNA of the CDR3 is TGTGCCAGCAGTTCCTCGGTTCTACAAGAGACCCAGTACTTC. Translating it yields CASSSSVLQETQYF. The chain combines TRBV6-5 with TRBJ2-5; D is uncertain. This CDR3 has 14 amino acids. Trimming took 4 bases from V and 2 from J, leaving 11 bases between them. Germline V gene lookup returns CDR1 MNHEY and CDR2 SVGAGI.

The V and J genes are TRBV5-1 and TRBJ2-3, with D possibly TRBD1 on 5 matching bases. Germline V gene lookup returns CDR1 SGHRS and CDR2 YFSETQ. Between the trimmed V and J ends, which lost 0 bases and 2 bases, there was a span of 10 bases. CDR3 length: 15 residues. The CDR3 DNA reads as TGCGCCAGCAGCTTGGAAGGGGATAACACAGATACGCAGTATTTT. It yields the protein CASSLEGDNTDTQYF.

This clonotype came up a few times. The V gene is TRBV5-1, the J gene TRBJ2-1; D unclear. The CDR3 extends over 15 amino acids. From germline, CDR1 is SGHRS and CDR2 YFSETQ. V was pared by 0 bases and J by 3 bases, with 10 bases between. The CDR3: CASSLGRSGYNEQFF. For the CDR3, the DNA is TGCGCCAGCAGCTTGGGCAGATCAGGCTACAATGAGCAGTTCTTC.

This clonotype was detected many times. This chain links TRBV12-3 or TRBV12-4 with TRBJ1-4; D uncertain. V was cut by 1 base and J by 8 bases, with 11 bases left in between. The CDR3 has 14 amino acids. CDR3 nucleotides: TGTGCCAGCAGTTTAGGGGGTGATTGGGAAAAACTGTTTTTT. It is translated as CASSLGGDWEKLFF.

In its sample, this clonotype was seen many times. The DNA of the CDR3 is TGTGCCAGCAGTGGGACTAGCGGAGATACGCAGTATTTT. Translation gives CASSGTSGDTQYF. The chain recombines TRBV6-1 with TRBJ2-3; 10 bases fit TRBD2. Germline CDR1 reads MNHNS; CDR2 reads SASEGT. The CDR3 has 13 amino acids. Germline trimming cut 4 bases from V and 5 bases from J; bases unmatched to any gene: 0.

This clonotype was counted a few times. V usage is TRBV20-1 and J usage is TRBJ2-1; tentative D call: TRBD2 (7 bases). This CDR3 spans 15 amino acids. In germline, CDR1 is DFQATT, CDR2 SNEGSKA (reference sequence). V dropped 6 bases and J dropped 5 bases, with 20 bases sitting between them. CDR3 protein: CSALDIRGADNEQFF. The CDR3 bases are TGCAGTGCCCTCGACATCCGGGGGGCCGACAATGAGCAGTTCTTC.

This clonotype showed up just a few times. This chain joins TRBV6-1 and TRBJ2-5, with TRBD1 matching 7 bases. V lost 5 bases to trimming and J lost 4 bases; unmatched junction nucleotides: 16. Germline V CDR1 and CDR2: MNHNS, SASEGT. The length of the CDR3 is 17 residues. CDR3: CASSQQPGQPFGETQYF. The CDR3 nucleotides read TGTGCCAGCAGTCAGCAACCGGGACAGCCTTTTGGAGAGACCCAGTACTTC.

The chain uses TRBV6-5 and TRBJ1-1, with D unresolved. Germline V gives CDR1 MNHEY, CDR2 SVGAGI. This CDR3 comprises 14 residues. The V end lost 4 bases, the J end lost 1 base, and 10 bases lay between the germline ends. CDR3 sequence (DNA): TGTGCCAGCAGTTTCGACATAAGGAACACTGAAGCTTTCTTT. Translated: CASSFDIRNTEAFF.

The chain uses TRBV10-3 and TRBJ2-1, with 7 bases matching TRBD2. This CDR3 comprises 14 residues. CDR1 ENHRY and CDR2 SYGVKD come from the germline V gene. Losses at the gene ends were 11 bases for V and 6 bases for J; bases not matched to a gene: 13. CDR3 coding DNA: TGTGCCCTCCGGGGGGAAATGCCTCTCAATGAGCAGTTCTTC. Protein product: CALRGEMPLNEQFF.

This clonotype was detected a few times. The V call is TRBV6-5, the J call TRBJ1-2, with a weak D call TRBD1 (5 bases). The CDR3 totals 14 residues. Between the trimmed V and J ends, which lost 1 base and 2 bases, there was a span of 8 bases. CDR1 and CDR2 (germline): MNHEY, SVGAGI. Here the CDR3 DNA reads TGTGCCAGCAGTTACTGGGCAGGGAACTATGGCTACACCTTC. Protein product: CASSYWAGNYGYTF.

This clonotype was seen many times. J is TRBJ2-1 and V is TRBV7-9; 9 bases are a match to TRBD2. This CDR3 is 14 amino acids long. V was clipped by 8 bases and J by 7 bases; unmatched bases: 9. Germline loops: CDR1 SEHNR, CDR2 FQNEAQ (reference sequence). This chain's CDR3 is CASDKAGGINEQFF. CDR3 DNA: TGTGCCAGCGATAAGGCGGGGGGGATTAATGAGCAGTTCTTC.

This clonotype was detected many times. This chain links TRBV20-1 with TRBJ2-1, with D possibly being TRBD2 (6 bases). Germline loops: CDR1 DFQATT, CDR2 SNEGSKA (reference sequence). Trimming cost V 0 bases and J 0 bases, with 9 bases left between them. CDR3 length: 15 residues. Written as DNA, the CDR3 is TGCAGTGCTAGAGATTGGGGGGACTCCTACAATGAGCAGTTCTTC. Its protein is CSARDWGDSYNEQFF.

This clonotype was seen only a few times. The genes are TRBV12-3 or TRBV12-4 and TRBJ1-2, with TRBD1 as a possible D gene (6 bases). This CDR3 is built from 14 residues. V lost 6 bases to trimming and J lost 6 bases, with 17 bases between them. CDR3 protein: CASSFGNREHGYTF. CDR3 DNA: TGTGCCAGCAGCTTCGGGAACAGGGAGCATGGCTACACCTTC.

The chain carries TRBV7-8 and TRBJ1-5; maybe TRBD1 (6 bases). This CDR3 comprises 16 residues. From germline, CDR1 is SGHVS and CDR2 FQNEAQ. With 5 bases removed from V and 1 base from J, the gap between germline ends came to 15 bases. CDR3 in amino acids: CASSLFRTASNQPQHF. The CDR3 coding sequence is TGTGCCAGCAGCCTTTTCAGGACAGCCAGCAATCAGCCCCAGCATTTT.

The gene calls are TRBV6-1 and TRBJ2-1; 10 bases match TRBD2. Trimming took 6 bases from V and 0 from J; bases not matched to a gene: 5. Looked up from germline, CDR1 is MNHNS and CDR2 is SASEGT. The CDR3 extends over 16 amino acids. The CDR3 sequence is CASSRLAGVSYNEQFF. Here the CDR3 DNA reads TGTGCCAGCAGCCGCCTAGCGGGGGTCTCCTACAATGAGCAGTTCTTC.

This clonotype has a handful of counts. J is TRBJ2-3 and V is TRBV20-1, with TRBD2 matching over 8 bases. The germline gives CDR1 DFQATT, CDR2 SNEGSKA (reference sequence). V gave up 6 bases and J gave up 1 base; unmatched junction bases: 12. The CDR3 runs to 16 residues. The CDR3 loop reads CSATAVAGTGTDTQYF. The CDR3 nucleotides read TGCAGTGCAACCGCGGTAGCGGGGACCGGCACAGATACGCAGTATTTT.